The entry below gives a single T cell receptor (beta chain) sequence along with its context. TCRdb analysed the RT-PCR reads with MiXCR anew, one entry per CDR3 protein. The table lists approximately 700,000 distinct CDR3 sequences, over 11% of them singletons. Trimming took 3 bases from V and 7 from J; bases not matched to a gene: 10. The CDR3 sequence is 16 residues long. Germline loops: CDR1 KGHSH, CDR2 LQKENI. The source of the sample is a study of response to subunit inactivated influenza vaccine. Sequenced here: PBMCs from blood, sampled around 14 days before vaccination. This TCR came from a man in his fifties or sixties who received an inactivated influenza vaccine. The J gene is TRBJ2-1, the V gene TRBV18; TRBD1 aligns across 9 bases. The CDR3 is CASSPVPGQGGNEQFF. For the CDR3, the DNA is TGTGCCAGCTCACCCGTGCCGGGACAGGGAGGAAATGAGCAGTTCTTC.